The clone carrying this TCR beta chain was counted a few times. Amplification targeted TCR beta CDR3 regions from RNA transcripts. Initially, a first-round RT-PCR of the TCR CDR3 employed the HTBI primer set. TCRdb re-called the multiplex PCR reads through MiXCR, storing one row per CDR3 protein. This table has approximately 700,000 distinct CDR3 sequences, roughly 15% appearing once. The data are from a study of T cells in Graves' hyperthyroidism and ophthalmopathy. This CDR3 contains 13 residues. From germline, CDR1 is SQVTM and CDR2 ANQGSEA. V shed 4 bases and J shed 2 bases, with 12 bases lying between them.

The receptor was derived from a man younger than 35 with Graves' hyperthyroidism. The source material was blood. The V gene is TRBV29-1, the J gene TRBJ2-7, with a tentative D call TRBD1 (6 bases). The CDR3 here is CSVVGHGTYEQYF. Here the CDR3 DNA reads TGCAGCGTTGTGGGACACGGGACCTACGAGCAGTACTTC.